This TCR beta chain was identified in a study of cytomegalovirus exposure and HLA in healthy donors (dated by TCRdb to about 2017). Concerning the study at large: According to an earlier analysis of a few hundred of the donors, about 170 million T cells yielded 117 million unique TCR beta sequences and less than 300 Gb of sequence data. About 300 gigabases of sequencing data and around 85 million unique TCR sequences made up an early release that covered roughly 670 HLA-typed donors. Among the approximately 400 genotyped donors, around 81% belonged to the genetic ancestry cluster associated with self-reported Caucasian donors. The study was designed to test whether signatures of past pathogen exposure could be identified by cataloging public T cell receptors. The study profiled the T cell repertoires of more than 500 subjects by immunosequencing and related them to cytomegalovirus serostatus. In addition to the first cohort of 666 subjects, a separate validation cohort of 120 different subjects was used. The study combined high-throughput TCR immunosequencing, statistical association of individual TCRs with disease status, and machine learning to predict cytomegalovirus infection status. A later analysis re-examined previously published TCR beta repertoires from roughly 650 donors and added high-resolution HLA genotyping to investigate patterns of TCR occurrence. In the later analysis, no new phenotypic data were used to find candidate immune exposures; instead, reliance was placed on TCR beta sequences and their occurrence across donors. An earlier analysis of fewer than 750 of the donors used high-throughput TCR beta sequencing to judge whether each TCR beta V gene segment behaved as functional or pseudogenic. Alongside the repertoire data, information on donor age, sex, ethnicity and CMV serostatus was compiled. A later genetic analysis used genome-wide SNP genotypes for about three fifths of the 666 donors, treating that subset as a discovery cohort. All discovery cohort repertoires had been generated on a single sequencing platform. HLA typing covered class I and class II loci at four-digit resolution. The number of typed donors differed by locus: about 620-640 for A, B, C, DRB1 and DQB1; some 540 for DQA1; approximately 600 for DPA1; and around 490 for DPB1. Four to six DR-DQ haplotypes were handled as single units for association and clustering, since linkage in the cohort was strong. Among about 400 genotyped donors of the cohort, an average of around 240,000 unique TCR beta nucleotide sequences was sequenced per donor, of which 15% to 20% were non-productive. General study outcomes and caveats: In a later analysis, the rate of TCR association differed among HLA loci, with DRB1 alleles having the most associated TCRs and HLA-C alleles having the fewest. It was suggested by the authors that the approach could potentially be generalized to other disease states and immunological phenotypes. Because counts were too low, fewer than 20 rarely observed V segments, including chromosome 9 orphons, were excluded from the earlier analysis of some 590 of the donors. According to a later analysis, parvovirus B19, influenza, CMV and Epstein-Barr virus appeared linked to several top co-occurrence clusters. Three of the identified cytomegalovirus-associated TCR beta chains were confirmed in vitro to be specific for cytomegalovirus antigens. A later analysis found that most CMV-associated TCR beta chains appeared HLA-restricted, with HLA associations seemingly driven largely by CMV exposure. In a later analysis, HLA-associated TCR beta chains showed more clonal expansion and lower generation probabilities than non-associated chains that were equally common. Because the 87-base-pair reads could not distinguish some IMGT-functional V segments, including TRBV6-2 and TRBV6-3, those segments were excluded. Cytomegalovirus status was reported to be diagnosed by the classifier with high specificity and sensitivity in both the original and validation cohorts. Across donors, most TCR sequences were observed very rarely, whereas some public TCRs were present in many individuals. The only immune exposure information available for the cohort was CMV serostatus. When HLA alleles, especially DR and DQ, strongly co-occurred, attributing TCR associations to individual alleles was difficult. In a later genetic analysis, fewer N-insertions in productive TCRs were reported among donors in an Asian-associated ancestry cluster than the 666-donor mean. The sequencing pipeline was judged likely to have produced a cluster of highly shared sequence variants as a technical artifact. Because HLA typing was missing for some donors at each locus, association tests included only the typed subset. An association between a missense DCLRE1C variant and V-gene and J-gene trimming of TCR beta chains was found in a later genetic analysis and replicated in an independent cohort. Specific HLA alleles were associated with more than 15,000 TCR beta sequences at a false discovery rate of 0.05 in a later analysis. Only TCR beta chains were sequenced in this cohort, and the absence of alpha or paired-chain data limited detectable features. In the study, approximately 160 TCR beta chains were listed as associated with cytomegalovirus. In an earlier analysis of roughly 560 of the donors, most TCR beta V segments were observed in productive rearrangements about 90% or about 30% of the time, broadly matching IMGT annotations. The presence/absence analyses assumed that sequencing depth was roughly uniform across donors, and that assumption may not be true. A further reported finding was that TCR beta sequences accurately predicted the HLA-A and HLA-B alleles for most subjects in the first cohort. Linkage disequilibrium might explain the correlated functional status among segregating V segments, but an unknown experimental factor could not be ruled out.

V loses 6 bases of germline sequence and J loses 8 bases, and the interval between the two ends is 11 bases. Taken from the germline V gene, the CDR1 and CDR2 loops are MNHNS and SASEGT. From the cysteine through the phenylalanine, the CDR3 covers 13 amino acids. Only the CDR3 region is kept as DNA, spanning 39 bases read in frame from base 1. Library preparation employed the immunoSEQ multiplex PCR assay. For the multiplex PCR, a mixture combining 60 forward primers for TCR Vbeta segments and 13 reverse primers for TCR Jbeta segments was used. The CDR3 region of rearranged TCR beta genes was amplified from genomic DNA by a multiplex PCR assay. Amplified TCR beta libraries were sequenced as 87-base-pair reads on the Illumina HiSeq System. From the authors' description of their analysis: In a later analysis, some 80 million unique TCR beta chains were counted across the roughly 670 repertoires, and roughly 11 million of these chains were shared by at least two donors. A nearest-neighbor algorithm error-corrected the raw reads and collapsed the reads into unique sequences, merging closely related sequences to remove PCR and sequencing errors. V, D and J gene segments were assigned by aligning CDR3 sequences to IMGT reference sequences. For a sequence to be retained, a match of at least six nucleotides was required to both a V gene segment and a J gene segment. Rearrangements were classified as productive when the CDR3 lacked stop codons and remained in frame with V and J, and all other rearrangements were classified as non-productive. CDR3 was defined by IMGT convention, running from the second conserved V-encoded cysteine to the conserved J-encoded phenylalanine. The earlier analysis of roughly 590 of the donors excluded any sequence lacking an unambiguous match to a single V gene segment. An earlier analysis of about 590 of the donors classified V segments as functional when productive rearrangements were above 56.7% and as segregating when the standard deviation between donors was above 5%. A statistical classification framework was built for diagnosing cytomegalovirus status from the catalog of TCR beta chain sequences. In a later analysis, V and J genes were assigned by comparing TCR nucleotide sequences against IMGT/GENE-DB human TR gene sequences. In a later analysis, CDR3 sequences and most-parsimonious VDJ recombination scenarios were assigned using the TCRdist pipeline. A later analysis defined each TCR beta chain by its CDR3 amino acid sequence plus V-gene family, and excluded reads lacking a unique V-gene family. To address suspected cross-contamination and a sequencing artifact, a later analysis removed a few hundred highly shared, low-generation-probability nucleotide sequences. In a later analysis, a clonal expansion index for each public chain was calculated from normalized within-repertoire ranks of inferred template counts. In a later analysis, generation probabilities were computed with a VDJ recombination model fitted to out-of-frame rearrangements, and the resulting probabilities were checked against IGoR. In a later analysis, TCR-TCR, TCR-HLA and TCR-CMV co-occurrence was scored with hypergeometric tests, and a repertoire-size bias correction was applied to TCR pairs. False discovery rates were estimated in a later analysis by permuting HLA or CMV assignments 20 times. In a later analysis, co-occurring TCRs were grouped using DBSCAN, with TCRdist sequence similarity added in when clustering inside HLA-allele-positive subsets. Repertoires with fewer than 30,000 or more than 120,000 public chains were left out of co-occurrence clustering, as were five repertoires with anomalous nucleotide sharing. The clones in this table, taken by TCRdb from immuneACCESS, are in-frame only. Not every clone is retained; where verified, under half of the shortfall comes from an unresolved V gene, and the cause of the rest is unknown. Clonal size and the V and J genes are those of that table, whereas D and trimming came from the DNA. The sample table holds under 200,000 clones, of which around 80% were seen once. Approximately 0.7% of the sample goes to the ten largest clones.

Comment on this clone: The clone's antigen remains unknown. No quality values exist for individual bases; no much larger clone is one base distant.

In total, more than 500 healthy bone marrow donors made up the cohort. All cohort members were sampled while nominally healthy, although unrecorded immune exposures were likely present. The donor tested CMV seronegative, placing the donor among the approximately 400 seronegative members of the cohort. Every donor gave a peripheral blood sample, and the peripheral blood mononuclear cells from that sample were used for TCR beta sequencing. Genomic DNA extraction from the blood cell samples was performed with the Qiagen DNeasy Blood Extraction Kit. Here the chain combines TRBV6-1 and TRBJ1-6; 5 matching bases give a weak D call of TRBD1. This TCR was recovered from a woman between 40 and 50 years old in good health and CMV-seronegative. The specimen sequenced was PBMCs. The CDR3 region has the sequence CASRVGGYSPLHF. The nucleotides are TGTGCCAGCAGGGTCGGGGGGTATTCACCCCTCCACTTT.